This entry concerns a single T cell receptor beta chain. The germline V gene has CDR1 SGHRS and CDR2 YFSETQ. This CDR3 contains 15 residues. V was pared by 7 bases and J by 2 bases, with 18 bases between. This specimen comes from a study of shared clonotypes between healthy human individuals. Deep-level settings were used for running the assay. TCRdb keeps only in-frame clones here, not all; method: immunoSEQ multiplex PCR. This table holds roughly 300,000 clones, 73% found once. Negatively enriched CD4+ T cells were divided by CD45RA into naive and memory. The chain recombines TRBV5-1 with TRBJ2-5; a weak D match, TRBD2 (6 bases). This receptor was taken from a man younger than 45 in good health. Sequencing was performed on memory CD4+ T cells sorted from blood. Subset denoted: CD45RA-negative fraction. As DNA, the CDR3 is TGCGCCAGCGCCCCGGGGGAGGTAGGACAAGAGACCCAGTACTTC. Its protein product is CASAPGEVGQETQYF. The full variable domain, in which reference TRBV5-1 and TRBJ2-5 provide the parts outside the CDR3, is KAGVTQTPRYLIKTRGQQVTLSCSPISGHRSVSWYQQTPGQGLQFLFEYFSETQRNKGNFPGRFSGRQFSNSRSEMNVSTLELGDSALYLCASAPGEVGQETQYFGPGTRLLVL.